This is a list of T cell receptor beta chains from one sample in a study of T cells after yellow fever vaccination. TCRdb recomputed calls from the 5' RACE reads with MiXCR, one row per CDR3 protein. The sample consists of 300,000 to 350,000 distinct CDR3 sequences, around 8.1% of them appearing once. Sequences were derived from PBMCs, sampled 35 to 50 days after the first yellow fever vaccination. These receptors were taken from a man between 18 and 29 years old who received the YFV17D yellow fever vaccine. Each CDR3 is given with its conserved first and last residue. A D gene is named only where the DNA matches it firmly. Clone size is not always given. Where it is, it says once, few, many or a class for expanded clones.

d_gene,v_gene,j_gene,abundance,CDR3nt,CDR3aa
-,TRBV5-1,TRBJ2-7,many,TGCGCCAGCAGCTTATTCGTGACAGGTGCATTGGCCGAGCAGTACTTC,CASSLFVTGALAEQYF
TRBD2,TRBV5-1,TRBJ2-5,-,TGCGCCAGCACCGTGGGACTAGCTGGGGCAGGAACCCAGTACTTC,CASTVGLAGAGTQYF
-,TRBV20-1,TRBJ2-1,-,TGCAGTGCCGGGAGCGGTCGGGAGCAGTTCTTC,CSAGSGREQFF
TRBD2,TRBV20-1,TRBJ2-2,few,TGCAGTGCTAGTGGTGCGGGGGGGCCTGGCACCGGGGAGCTGTTTTTT,CSASGAGGPGTGELFF
-,TRBV7-2,TRBJ1-1,many,TGTGCCAGCAGCTTAAAACAGGGACCGATCACTGAAGCTTTCTTT,CASSLKQGPITEAFF
-,TRBV6-1,TRBJ1-1,-,TGTGCCAGCTCCCTCTCGAGGGCTTTCTTT,CASSLSRAFF
TRBD2,TRBV5-1,TRBJ2-1,-,TGCGCCAGCAGCCCGGAAGGCGGGGGGGCCGCCTACAATGAGCAGTTCTTC,CASSPEGGGAAYNEQFF
-,TRBV6-5,TRBJ2-3,-,TGTGCCAGCAGTTCCTACCGTGGGGCAGATACGCAGTATTTT,CASSSYRGADTQYF
-,TRBV9,TRBJ1-5,-,TGTGCCAGCAGCGTATATTCAGGGCTCAATCAGCCCCAGCATTTT,CASSVYSGLNQPQHF
-,TRBV7-2,TRBJ1-5,many,TGTGCCAGCAGCTACGACAGCTATAGCAATCAGCCCCAGCATTTT,CASSYDSYSNQPQHF
-,TRBV21-1,TRBJ2-5,-,TGTGCCAGCAGCGTACTAGCGGGGGGGAGACAAGAGACCCAGTACTTC,CASSVLAGGRQETQYF
-,TRBV19,TRBJ2-1,few,TGTGCCAGTAGTGGGGGGAGTCCCTACAATGAGCAGTTCTTC,CASSGGSPYNEQFF
TRBD1,TRBV4-3,TRBJ2-1,-,TGCGCCAGCAGCCAAGATGGGGACAGGCCGAGCTCCTACAATGAGCAGTTCTTC,CASSQDGDRPSSYNEQFF
-,TRBV4-3,TRBJ1-2,-,TGCGCCAGCAGCCCGTTGGCAGGGGCTAACTATGGCTACACCTTC,CASSPLAGANYGYTF
-,TRBV20-1,TRBJ1-1,-,TGCAGTGCCAAAGGCAGGGTAGGGTTCACTGAAGCTTTCTTT,CSAKGRVGFTEAFF
-,TRBV30,TRBJ1-5,few,TGTGCCTGGAGCCCTTTGAATCCCGGTCAGCCCCAGCATTTT,CAWSPLNPGQPQHF
-,TRBV3-1,TRBJ1-4,-,TGTGCCAGCAGCCAAGGAAGGGCTTATGAAAAACTGTTTTTT,CASSQGRAYEKLFF
TRBD1,TRBV6-4,TRBJ1-4,few,TGTGCCAGTATCCGACAGGGAACTAATGAAAAACTGTTTTTT,CASIRQGTNEKLFF
TRBD2,TRBV5-1,TRBJ2-3,-,TGCGCCAGCAGCTTCGGGACTAGCAAAGAAACGCAGTATTTT,CASSFGTSKETQYF
-,TRBV30,TRBJ1-5,few,TGTGCCTGTAGCAGACAAGGAGATCAGCCCCAGCATTTT,CACSRQGDQPQHF
-,TRBV20-1,TRBJ1-3,-,TGCAGTGCTAGAGATCCTCGAGGGGGAGCGGACACCATATATTTT,CSARDPRGGADTIYF
TRBD1,TRBV12-3/TRBV12-4,TRBJ2-1,few,TGTGCCAGCAGTTTGGGACAGGTCTCCTACAATGAGCAGTTCTTC,CASSLGQVSYNEQFF
-,TRBV5-1,TRBJ1-2,few,TGCGCCAGCAGCTTCCAAACCGGACCAGGTACCTATGGCTACACCTTC,CASSFQTGPGTYGYTF
-,TRBV12-3/TRBV12-4,TRBJ2-5,many,TGTGCCAGCAGTTTCCTGGGGGAGACCCAGTACTTC,CASSFLGETQYF
-,TRBV7-9,TRBJ1-2,few,TGTGCCAGCAGCCCCCAGGGAGGCCCCTATGGCTACACCTTC,CASSPQGGPYGYTF
-,TRBV7-2,TRBJ2-3,-,TGTGCCAGCAGCCGGGTTGGGACCGTCGGGCAGTATTTT,CASSRVGTVGQYF
TRBD1,TRBV19,TRBJ1-4,many,TGTGCCAGTATACCGGGACAGGGGCCTGCAACTAATGAAAAACTGTTTTTT,CASIPGQGPATNEKLFF
-,TRBV19,TRBJ1-2,-,TGTGCCACCTGGGACGGAAGCTATGGCTACACCTTC,CATWDGSYGYTF
-,TRBV5-1,TRBJ2-5,few,TGCGCCAGCAGCTTGGAGACAGCAGAGACCCAGTACTTC,CASSLETAETQYF
-,TRBV4-3,TRBJ2-1,-,TGCGCCAGCAGCCAATTCAGGGGATCCTACAATGAGCAGTTCTTC,CASSQFRGSYNEQFF
-,TRBV20-1,TRBJ2-7,-,TGCAGTGCTGCCAGGGGCTGGGGGACAACTAGGTCCCGTTACTACGAGCAGTACTTC,CSAARGWGTTRSRYYEQYF
-,TRBV12-3/TRBV12-4,TRBJ1-5,-,TGTGCCAGCACCGCTACCACAGGGCTAGGGCCCCAGCATTTT,CASTATTGLGPQHF
TRBD1,TRBV7-8,TRBJ1-2,few,TGTGCCAGCAGCTTCCCTGGGACAGGTTCGGGTGGCTACACCTTC,CASSFPGTGSGGYTF
-,TRBV4-3,TRBJ2-7,-,TGCGCCAGCAGCCAAAAGGGGCGGGACAGCGGATTCTACGAGCAGTACTTC,CASSQKGRDSGFYEQYF
TRBD2,TRBV5-1,TRBJ2-3,few,TGCGCCAGCAGTAAGCCCAGCGGGACCACAGATACGCAGTATTTT,CASSKPSGTTDTQYF
-,TRBV5-1,TRBJ1-1,few,TGCGCCAGCAGCCCCGAGGGGACGTCTGGCTTGGCCGGTTTCTTT,CASSPEGTSGLAGFF
TRBD1,TRBV14,TRBJ1-2,-,TGTGCCAGCAGCCAAGATGTCTGGGGACAGCTTTATGGCTACACCTTC,CASSQDVWGQLYGYTF
-,TRBV10-3,TRBJ1-1,many,TGTGCCATCAGGGGGACCGGGAACACTGAAGCTTTCTTT,CAIRGTGNTEAFF
TRBD2,TRBV12-3/TRBV12-4,TRBJ2-3,few,TGTGCCAGCAGTTCGAGGATACTAGCGGGGGGGGAGGGCACAGATACGCAGTATTTT,CASSSRILAGGEGTDTQYF
-,TRBV12-3/TRBV12-4,TRBJ2-1,-,TGTGCCAGCACCCCCGTGACTCTTTCGGAGCAGTTCTTC,CASTPVTLSEQFF